The rows below give T cell receptor beta chains drawn from one sample of a study of T cell responses to AZD1222 COVID-19 vaccine. TCRdb's table, derived via immunoSEQ multiplex PCR, lists solely in-frame clones and lacks some. The sample holds roughly 86,000 clones, 85% seen once. Sequencing was performed on peripheral blood, taken 28 days after the second AZD1222 dose. The receptors come from an adult who received the AZD1222 COVID-19 vaccine. Both conserved end residues are part of each CDR3. A D gene is named only where the DNA matches it firmly. Clone size is not always given. Where it is, it says once, few, many or a class for expanded clones.

J | V | D | size | DNA | CDR3
TRBJ2-7 | TRBV10-2 | TRBD2 | NA | TGCGCCAGCAGAGGACTAGCGGGAGGTGACGAGCAGTACTTC | CASRGLAGGDEQYF
TRBJ1-4 | TRBV6-1 | TRBD1 | NA | TGTGCCAGCAGTGGATTATACAGGGGACGTAATGAAAAACTGTTTTTT | CASSGLYRGRNEKLFF
TRBJ2-1 | TRBV4-1 | TRBD2 | NA | TGCGCCAGCAGCCAGACTGGACTAGCTCGGGCTTTCGAGCAGTTCTTC | CASSQTGLARAFEQFF
TRBJ1-1 | TRBV14 | NA | NA | TGTGCCAGCAGCCAAGTCCAAGGCAGGAGGGCCACTGAAGCTTTCTTT | CASSQVQGRRATEAFF
TRBJ1-3 | TRBV19 | NA | NA | TGTGCCAGTAGGGACCTCTTGGGCAGGTTTACCGGAAACACCATATATTTT | CASRDLLGRFTGNTIYF
TRBJ1-5 | TRBV5-1 | TRBD1 | NA | TGCGCCAGCAGCTTGGATGGGACAGGGAATCAGCCCCAGCATTTT | CASSLDGTGNQPQHF
TRBJ2-4 | TRBV15 | TRBD1 | NA | TGTGCCACCAGCAGCAGGGGGTCCAAAAACATTCAGTACTTC | CATSSRGSKNIQYF
TRBJ1-1 | TRBV29-1 | NA | NA | TGCAGCGTTGACAGGGTCGGGACTGAAGCTTTCTTT | CSVDRVGTEAFF
TRBJ2-6 | TRBV7-9 | NA | medium-sized | TGTGCCGCCGCCGCCCGGTCTGGGGCCAACGTCCTGACTTTC | CAAAARSGANVLTF
TRBJ2-5 | TRBV20-1 | NA | NA | TGCAGTGCTAGAAAAGCCGAGACCCAGTACTTC | CSARKAETQYF